This T cell receptor beta chain was identified in a study of blood T cell repertoires in COVID-19. For the study at large: Italy, Spain and the United States were the sources of the convalescent and acute COVID-19 samples.

This CDR3 is built from 14 residues. Germline CDR1 MNHNS, CDR2 SASEGT. The ends lost 3 bases at V and 1 base at J; junction bases unmatched: 1. Per the study methods: Amplifying reference gene primers gave estimates of nucleated cell counts. Assay used: immunoSEQ multiplex PCR; TCRdb lists only in-frame clones, some missing. V and J calls and clone size follow that table, whereas D and trimming were derived from the DNA. Found here are tens of thousands of clones, about 93% of them singletons; the top ten hold less than 0.8%. The sample comprised peripheral blood. The chain recombines TRBV6-1 with TRBJ1-1; the match to TRBD1 covers 8 bases. The sequence came from a woman older than 75 with acute or convalescent COVID-19. The CDR3 nucleotides are TGTGCCAGCAGTGAGGACAGGGCGAACACTGAAGCTTTCTTT. Translation gives CASSEDRANTEAFF.